This record concerns one T cell receptor beta chain sequence. Study processing details: Nucleated cell counts were estimated from reference gene primer amplification. The protocol was immunoSEQ multiplex PCR, while the TCRdb copy is restricted to in-frame clones and leaves out a portion. V and J calls plus clone size are reproduced from that table; the DNA served to infer D and trimming. The sample lists around 180,000 clones, 65% to 80% occurring once. The data are from a study of blood T cell repertoires in COVID-19. Study at large: T cells, B-cell-depleted T cells, or PBMCs provided the cDNA or gDNA that served as material.

Participants were aged about 18 to 90 years, lived in around 25 US areas, and enrolled virtually. CDR3 length: 16 residues. Germline V CDR1 and CDR2: MDHEN, SYDVKM. Trimming at V came to 2 bases and at J to 7 bases, leaving 9 bases not matched to a gene. The rearrangement links TRBV28 to TRBJ2-1; TRBD2 matches 9 bases. The sample comprised PBMCs or T cells enriched from blood (not recorded which). The clonotype comes from a woman aged 45-65 years with acute COVID-19. CDR3 sequence (DNA): TGTGCCAGCAGTTTACGGATAGCGGGGGCCAGAAATGAGCAGTTCTTC. Encoded protein: CASSLRIAGARNEQFF.